The sequence of this TCR beta chain was determined in a study of blood T cell repertoires in COVID-19. Produced via immunoSEQ multiplex PCR; TCRdb's table is partial and in-frame only. Among 9,000 or so clones listed, around 80% were seen once. The CDR3 covers 15 residues. Trimming removed 0 bases from V and 1 base from J; junction bases left unmatched: 2. The germline V gene has CDR1 MDHEN and CDR2 SYDVKM. Sequencing used peripheral blood. The chain uses TRBV28 and TRBJ1-1; 7 bases are shared with TRBD1. The TCR comes from a man aged 65 to 79 with active COVID-19. CDR3: CASSLWTGPNTEAFF. The CDR3 nucleotides are TGTGCCAGCAGTTTATGGACAGGGCCGAACACTGAAGCTTTCTTT.